This passage covers 9 T cell receptor beta chains from one sample sequenced in a study of identical twins. From the 5' RACE reads, TCRdb called clonotypes with MiXCR, one entry per CDR3 protein. Here the sample spans about 240,000 distinct CDR3 sequences, 9.5% to 15% being singletons. This same sample was also part of a study on yellow fever vaccine responses in identical twins.

What was sequenced was memory (CD45RO+) T cells sorted from blood. These receptors were collected from a woman under 30 in good health.

The rearrangement links TRBV28 to TRBJ2-7; no reliable D call. Trimming took 3 bases from V and 3 from J, leaving 12 bases between them. Germline lookup yields CDR1 MDHEN and CDR2 SYDVKM. This CDR3 contains 14 residues. In DNA, the CDR3 is TGTGCCAGCAGTTTTTCCAGTTTAATCTACGAGCAGTACTTC. It specifies CASSFSSLIYEQYF.

In DNA, the CDR3 is TGTGCCAGCAGCCCCCTCTCTAGCGGGAGGGCCGGTGAGCAGTTCTTC. Translated, it gives CASSPLSSGRAGEQFF. The genes are TRBV12-3 or TRBV12-4 and TRBJ2-1, with 12 bases lining up with TRBD2. This CDR3 has 16 amino acids. V was clipped by 6 bases and J by 9 bases; unmatched bases: 12.

The rearrangement joins TRBV6-2 or TRBV6-3 to TRBJ2-5; tentatively, D is TRBD2 (7 bases). The V end was cut by 5 bases, the J end by 7 bases, with 23 bases between. This CDR3 spans 16 amino acids. Germline values: CDR1 MNHEY, CDR2 SVGEGT. CDR3 in amino acids: CASSPRGGGSVWTQYF. Here the CDR3 DNA reads TGTGCCAGCAGTCCAAGGGGGGGCGGATCCGTGTGGACCCAGTACTTC.

This clonotype was seen only a few times. This chain uses TRBV5-1 with TRBJ2-2, with no clear D. The CDR3 consists of 15 residues. Germline CDR1 SGHRS, CDR2 YFSETQ. The V end lost 2 bases, the J end lost 5 bases, and 13 bases lay between the germline ends. CDR3 sequence (DNA): TGCGCCAGCAGCTTCACCCTCGGACGGACCGGGGAGCTGTTTTTT. Translated, it gives CASSFTLGRTGELFF. Together with reference TRBV5-1 and TRBJ2-2, the CDR3 gives the full variable domain: KAGVTQTPRYLIKTRGQQVTLSCSPISGHRSVSWYQQTPGQGLQFLFEYFSETQRNKGNFPGRFSGRQFSNSRSEMNVSTLELGDSALYLCASSFTLGRTGELFFGEGSRLTVL.

The chain employs TRBV6-2 or TRBV6-3 and TRBJ2-2; 7 bases are a match to TRBD1. The CDR3 loop spans 13 amino acids. CDR1 is MNHEY and CDR2 is SVGEGT in the germline V gene. Losses at the gene ends were 6 bases for V and 7 bases for J; bases not matched to a gene: 5. The CDR3 region is CASSLRQGGELFF. In DNA, the CDR3 is TGTGCCAGCAGCCTCCGACAGGGCGGGGAGCTGTTTTTT.

Comment on this clonotype: This may arise from a read error, as a much more abundant clone is one base away. The V and J genes are TRBV28 and TRBJ1-6, with a weak D call TRBD1 (6 bases). Trimming stripped 1 base from V and 7 bases from J, with 11 bases between. The CDR3 runs 15 residues. Germline V gene data show CDR1 as MDHEN and CDR2 as SYDVKM. CDR3 loop: CASSLFQTGNSPLHF. The CDR3 coding sequence is TGTGCCAGCAGTTTATTTCAAACAGGGAATTCACCCCTCCACTTT.

J is TRBJ2-6 and V is TRBV6-2 or TRBV6-3; D is undetermined. This CDR3 comprises 15 residues. CDR1 MNHEY and CDR2 SVGEGT come from the germline V gene. Trimming removed 2 bases from V and 1 base from J, with 6 bases in between. The CDR3 is CASSYGKSGANVLTF. CDR3 coding DNA: TGTGCCAGCAGTTACGGGAAGTCTGGGGCCAACGTCCTGACTTTC.

CDR3 DNA: TGTGCCAGCTCACCACGGGACAGGGTACTCTCTGGGGCCAACGTCCTGACTTTC. Translated: CASSPRDRVLSGANVLTF. The chain combines TRBV18 with TRBJ2-6; 9 bases are a match to TRBD1. CDR3 length: 18 amino acids. Germline assignment: CDR1 KGHSH and CDR2 LQKENI. With 1 base clipped from V and 0 bases from J, the junction kept 4 bases outside the gene matches.

This sequence joins TRBV7-3 and TRBJ2-7, with 10 bases matching TRBD1. This CDR3 is built from 15 residues. The V gene's germline CDR1 is SGHTA and CDR2 FQGTGA. Trimming took 5 bases from V and 5 from J; bases not matched to a gene: 9. The chain's CDR3 is CASSPQGQGRDEQYF. The CDR3 bases are TGTGCCAGCAGCCCCCAGGGACAGGGGAGGGACGAGCAGTACTTC.